Each of the 25 T cell receptor beta chains below was sequenced from the same sample in a study of beta chain features in type 1 diabetes. The investigators reverse transcribed all of the isolated RNA, so they sequenced expressed TCRB transcripts. TCRdb keeps only in-frame clones here, not all; method: immunoSEQ multiplex PCR. The table records 390,000 or so clones, approximately 15% of them present only once. The sequencing sample was made of naive CD4+ T cells from blood. Receptors were obtained from a man aged 25 to 45 in good health.

The chain couples TRBV18 to TRBJ2-1; D gene unclear. CDR1 is KGHSH, CDR2 LQKENI, per germline. This CDR3 region has 12 residues. V lost 2 bases and J lost 12, with 11 bases in between. Here the CDR3 DNA reads TGTGCCAGCTCACCATCGTTACAGAGGCAGTTCTTC. Protein sequence: CASSPSLQRQFF.

A few counts support this clone. V gene TRBV7-9 combines with J gene TRBJ1-2; no reliable D call. There are 13 residues in the CDR3. The germline V and J ends were trimmed by 5 bases and 5 bases, with 12 bases remaining between them. CDR1 is SEHNR and CDR2 is FQNEAQ in the germline V gene (reference sequence). The CDR3 nucleotides are TGTGCCAGCAGCGCCCGGGGTCAATATGGCTACACCTTC. Translated, it gives CASSARGQYGYTF.

The chain employs TRBV30 and TRBJ2-1, with TRBD2 matching 7 bases. The CDR3 extends over 12 amino acids. Germline CDR1 GTSNPN, CDR2 SVGIG (reference sequence). V was pared by 3 bases and J by 10 bases, with 6 bases of the junction left unmatched. This CDR3 is CAWSLTSREQFF. For the CDR3, the DNA is TGTGCCTGGAGCCTGACTAGCCGGGAGCAGTTCTTC.

V is TRBV6-1 and J is TRBJ2-1, with D unresolved. V lost 2 bases and J 8 bases, leaving 19 bases between the germline ends. The V gene's germline CDR1 is MNHNS and CDR2 SASEGT. CDR3 size: 16 residues. The CDR3 DNA sequence: TGTGCCAGCAGTGAAAACGTATCCCCCCTATGGGATGAGCAGTTCTTC. Translation gives CASSENVSPLWDEQFF.

Note on this clone: This sample also contains other DNA sequences that code for the same CDR3. The chain is built from TRBV18 and TRBJ2-5; 10 nucleotides line up with TRBD1. The CDR3 covers 14 residues. From germline, CDR1 is KGHSH and CDR2 LQKENI. V dropped 3 bases and J dropped 4; count of bases not matched to a gene: 2. The CDR3 DNA sequence: TGTGCCAGCTCACCGACAGGGGGCGGAGAGACCCAGTACTTC. It specifies CASSPTGGGETQYF. Full variable domain (outside the CDR3, taken from reference TRBV18 and TRBJ2-5): NAGVMQNPRHLVRRRGQEARLRCSPMKGHSHVYWYRQLPEEGLKFMVYLQKENIIDESGMPKERFSAEFPKEGPSILRIQQVVRGDSAAYFCASSPTGGGETQYFGPGTRLLVL.

The rearrangement uses TRBV7-6 and TRBJ2-7; tentatively, D is TRBD1 (5 bases). The V gene's germline CDR1 is SGHVS and CDR2 FNYEAQ. Trimming removed 5 bases at V and 3 bases at J, with 11 bases between. The CDR3 sequence is 13 residues long. CDR3 sequence (DNA): TGTGCCAGCAGCCCCAGACAGTACTACGAGCAGTACTTC. Its translation is CASSPRQYYEQYF.

On this clone: A junction end diverges from the germline sequence, so it may reflect a read error. This sequence joins TRBV29-1 and TRBJ1-1; D call uncertain. CDR3 length equals 9 residues. Per germline, CDR1 SQVTM and CDR2 ANQGSEA. As DNA, the CDR3 is TGCAGCGTTAAAGAGTGGGCTTTCTTT. Protein product: CSVKEWAFF.

This clone has more than one count but fewer than ten. The chain carries TRBV4-1 and TRBJ1-5; TRBD1 matches 8 bases. V lost 3 bases to trimming and J lost 3 bases; unmatched junction nucleotides: 4. The CDR3 sequence is 15 residues long. Germline loops: CDR1 MGHRA, CDR2 YSYEKL. The CDR3 loop is CASSQETGANQPQHF. CDR3 bases: TGCGCCAGCAGCCAGGAGACAGGGGCCAATCAGCCCCAGCATTTT.

The chain employs TRBV2 and TRBJ2-7, with a possible D match to TRBD2 (5 bases). The germline V and J ends were trimmed by 6 bases and 4 bases, with 13 bases remaining between them. Germline-derived CDR1 and CDR2 are SNHLY and FYNNEI. The CDR3 is made up of 13 amino acids. The DNA of the CDR3 is TGTGCCAGCAGCAGCGGTCCGACATACGAGCAGTACGTC. It codes for CASSSGPTYEQYV.

A few counts support this clone. The chain is built from TRBV30 and TRBJ2-1; tentative D call: TRBD1 (6 bases). Germline CDR1 GTSNPN, CDR2 SVGIG (reference sequence). V dropped 1 base and J dropped 13 bases, with 17 bases sitting between them. The CDR3 length is 13 residues. The CDR3 region is CAWSATIQGNQFF. CDR3 DNA sequence: TGTGCCTGGAGTGCCACTATTCAGGGGAATCAGTTCTTC.

The chain is built from TRBV21-1 and TRBJ1-2; whether TRBD1, the table's D call, matches the DNA was not checked. TRBV21-1 is deemed a pseudogene. The CDR3 consists of 12 residues. The CDR3, as DNA: TGTGCCAGCAGCAAAGGGCAGGATGGCTACACCTTC. As protein: CASSKGQDGYTF.

This clone was counted a few times. The chain uses TRBV18 and TRBJ1-1, with a tentative D call TRBD1 (6 bases). Germline assignment: CDR1 KGHSH and CDR2 LQKENI. The CDR3 loop spans 12 amino acids. V was trimmed by 3 bases and J by 4 bases, leaving 6 bases between them. This chain's CDR3 is CASSPDSTEAFF. The CDR3 bases are TGTGCCAGCTCACCGGACAGCACTGAAGCTTTCTTT.

This clone appeared a few times. V usage is TRBV13 and J usage is TRBJ2-7, with D perhaps matching TRBD2 (5 bases). This CDR3 is 13 amino acids long. The V end was cut by 4 bases, the J end by 5 bases, with 12 bases between. Per the germline V gene, CDR1 is PRHDT and CDR2 is FYEKMQ (reference sequence). CDR3 sequence: CASSSYGVDEQYF. CDR3 nucleotides: TGTGCCAGCAGCTCATACGGGGTCGACGAGCAGTACTTC.

The chain carries TRBV9 and TRBJ2-3, with no clear D. Germline CDR1 SGDLS, CDR2 YYNGEE. The CDR3 runs to 14 residues. The germline V and J ends were trimmed by 0 bases and 4 bases, with 9 bases remaining between them. As DNA, the CDR3 is TGTGCCAGCAGCGTAGAAGGATTTCCAGATACGCAGTATTTT. Its translation: CASSVEGFPDTQYF.

This rearrangement joins TRBV7-2 to TRBJ1-5; 7 bases are shared with TRBD1. Germline CDR1 SGHTA, CDR2 FQGNSA. The CDR3 length is 15 residues. Trimming took 5 bases from V and 4 from J; bases not matched to a gene: 8. Written as DNA, the CDR3 is TGTGCCAGCAGCCCGGGGGACAGTCCAAATCAGCCCCAGCATTTT. It encodes CASSPGDSPNQPQHF. The complete variable domain, with remaining parts taken from reference TRBV7-2 and TRBJ1-5, reads GAGVSQSPSNKVTEKGKDVELRCDPISGHTALYWYRQSLGQGLEFLIYFQGNSAPDKSGLPSDRFSAERTGGSVSTLTIQRTQQEDSAVYLCASSPGDSPNQPQHFGDGTRLSIL.

In this sample, this clone turned up a few times. The chain links TRBV5-1 to TRBJ2-5; D is perhaps TRBD2 (6 bases). Trimming pared 4 bases from V and 1 base from J, leaving 14 bases between. Per germline, CDR1 SGHRS and CDR2 YFSETQ. This CDR3 has 15 amino acids. The CDR3 protein is CASSPVAGIQETQYF. The CDR3 DNA reads TGCGCCAGCAGCCCCGTCGCGGGAATCCAAGAGACCCAGTACTTC.

This rearrangement joins TRBV5-4 to TRBJ2-7; 7 bases agree with TRBD1. The CDR3 sequence is 13 residues long. J lost 5 bases, V lost 0 bases, and 2 bases had no gene match. CDR1 and CDR2 from the germline V gene are SGHNT and YYREEE (reference sequence). The CDR3 here is CASSLGQGHEQYV. CDR3 in DNA: TGTGCCAGCAGCTTGGGACAGGGCCACGAGCAGTACGTC.

In regard to this clone: The identical CDR3 is also encoded by other nucleotide sequences in the sample. J is TRBJ2-5 and V is TRBV20-1; D unresolved. Trimming stripped 6 bases from V and 3 bases from J, with 5 bases between. There are 10 residues in the CDR3. The V gene's germline CDR1 is DFQATT and CDR2 SNEGSKA (reference sequence). CDR3: CSANKETQYF. CDR3 bases: TGCAGTGCAAATAAAGAGACCCAGTACTTC.

This clone was recorded a few times. The rearrangement uses TRBV11-3 and TRBJ2-6; a possible D gene is TRBD2 (5 bases). In germline, CDR1 is SGHNT, CDR2 YENEEA. Trimming took off 4 bases at V and 12 bases at J, with 16 bases between the two ends. The CDR3 loop spans 14 amino acids. For the CDR3, the DNA is TGTGCCAGCAGCTCTGCCGTCTCTCGGGGCGTCCTGACTTTC. It is translated as CASSSAVSRGVLTF.

The J gene is TRBJ2-3, the V gene TRBV4-3; the match to TRBD2 covers 8 bases. CDR3 length: 16 amino acids. Germline values: CDR1 LGHNA, CDR2 YSLEER. After removal of 0 bases from V and 5 bases from J, the junction contained 7 bases not matched to a gene. The CDR3 DNA sequence: TGCGCCAGCAGCCAAGATGACGGGAGGGCCGAAGATACGCAGTATTTT. It translates to CASSQDDGRAEDTQYF.

The chain combines TRBV2 with TRBJ2-1; possibly TRBD2 for D (6 bases). This CDR3 spans 14 amino acids. The V gene lost 7 bases and the J gene lost 15 bases, with 25 bases spanning the gap. Per germline, CDR1 SNHLY and CDR2 FYNNEI. The CDR3 coding sequence is TGTGCCAGCACTCCTATGCGTAGCGGACTCACCGCGTTCTTC. Protein sequence: CASTPMRSGLTAFF. The whole variable domain, filled in from reference TRBV2 and TRBJ2-1, reads EPEVTQTPSHQVTQMGQEVILRCVPISNHLYFYWYRQILGQKVEFLVSFYNNEISEKSEIFDDQFSVERPDGSNFTLKIRSTKLEDSAMYFCASTPMRSGLTAFFGPGTRLTVL.

This clone was counted only a few times. CDR3 nucleotides: TGTGCCAGCAGCTTAGTGGCTAGCGAAGTTGATACGCAGTATTTT. Its protein is CASSLVASEVDTQYF. The chain recombines TRBV7-2 with TRBJ2-3; D possibly corresponds to TRBD2 (6 bases). The CDR3 runs to 15 residues. The V gene lost 1 base and the J gene lost 6 bases, with 14 bases spanning the gap. CDR1 and CDR2 (germline): SGHTA, FQGNSA.

The V call is TRBV5-4, the J call TRBJ2-4; D is unclear. Trimming took off 4 bases at V and 2 bases at J, with 10 bases between the two ends. CDR1 is SGHNT and CDR2 is YYREEE in the germline V gene (reference sequence). The CDR3 loop spans 14 amino acids. CDR3 sequence reads: CASSPVSTKNIQYF. The CDR3 nucleotides are TGTGCCAGCAGCCCAGTCTCGACCAAAAACATTCAGTACTTC.

This rearrangement joins TRBV5-1 to TRBJ2-7, with 9 bases that match TRBD1. CDR1 and CDR2 from the germline V gene are SGHRS and YFSETQ. Trimming cost V 4 bases and J 5 bases; bases outside gene matches: 4. This CDR3 is 13 amino acids long. In DNA, the CDR3 is TGCGCCAGCAGCGGGGGACAGGGAAACGAGCAGTACTTC. This translates into CASSGGQGNEQYF.

There are a few counts of this clone. The CDR3 spells CASSSGAIYEQYF. The CDR3 DNA follows: TGTGCCAGCAGCTCCGGCGCTATCTACGAGCAGTACTTC. The V and J genes are TRBV7-9 and TRBJ2-7; D call uncertain. Trimming stripped 4 bases from V and 3 bases from J, with 10 bases between. Germline V lookup: CDR1 SEHNR, CDR2 FQNEAQ (reference sequence). The CDR3 contains 13 residues.